A selection of T cell receptor beta chains follows, all from one sample in a study of cytomegalovirus exposure and HLA in healthy donors. Profiling relied on immunoSEQ multiplex PCR, and the TCRdb table lists in-frame clones only, not all of them. The table shows some 310,000 clones, with around 90% occurring only once. Sequenced sample: PBMCs. These receptor sequences come from a man aged 30 to 45 in good health and CMV-seronegative. Both conserved end residues are part of each CDR3. The D gene is left open where the match is weak. Some rows have no size entry. The others give once, few or many, or a class for an expanded clone.

d_call j_call v_call cdr3_length clone_size cdr3_aa cdr3_nt
NA TRBJ2-5 TRBV15 15 NA CATSRGTGNEETQYF TGTGCCACCAGCAGAGGCACAGGGAACGAAGAGACCCAGTACTTC
NA TRBJ2-3 TRBV5-4 15 few CASSFEGSSTDTQYF TGTGCCAGCAGCTTCGAGGGTTCTAGCACAGATACGCAGTATTTT
TRBD1 TRBJ1-6 TRBV4-3 14 few CASGTTGGGSPLHF TGCGCCAGTGGAACAACAGGGGGCGGATCACCCCTCCACTTT
NA TRBJ2-2 TRBV6-4 13 NA CASSDKNTGELFF TGTGCCAGCAGTGATAAGAACACCGGGGAGCTGTTTTTT
TRBD1 TRBJ2-7 TRBV4-1 16 NA CASSQEGQGTSYEQYF TGCGCCAGCAGCCAAGAGGGACAGGGGACCTCCTACGAGCAGTACTTC
NA TRBJ1-2 TRBV6-4 15 once CASSEDPGSIYGYTF TGTGCCAGCAGTGAAGATCCAGGCTCGATCTATGGCTACACCTTC
TRBD1 TRBJ1-2 TRBV29-1 17 NA CSVFPELAQGVARGYTF TGCAGCGTTTTTCCCGAGTTAGCCCAGGGGGTGGCTAGAGGCTACACCTTC
NA TRBJ1-5 TRBV2 15 NA CASSERRGGNQPQHF TGTGCCAGCAGTGAAAGGAGGGGCGGCAATCAGCCCCAGCATTTT
NA TRBJ2-7 TRBV15 15 NA CATSSWTASSYEQYF TGTGCCACCAGCAGCTGGACAGCCAGCTCCTACGAGCAGTACTTC
TRBD1 TRBJ2-1 TRBV11-2 16 NA CASSPPSTGFYNEQFF TGTGCCAGCAGCCCACCGTCGACAGGGTTTTACAATGAGCAGTTCTTC
NA TRBJ1-5 TRBV10-2 14 once CASSEGHSNQPQHF TGCGCCAGCTCAGAGGGCCATAGCAATCAGCCCCAGCATTTT
NA TRBJ1-2 TRBV7-2 13 NA CASSLPGRYGYTF TGTGCCAGCAGCTTACCAGGGCGGTATGGCTACACCTTC
TRBD1 TRBJ1-5 TRBV4-1 15 NA CASSQPGQARKPQHF TGCGCCAGCAGCCAACCCGGACAGGCTAGAAAGCCCCAGCATTTT
NA TRBJ2-5 TRBV29-1 13 NA CSVVGGWRETQYF TGCAGCGTTGTGGGGGGTTGGCGAGAGACCCAGTACTTC
TRBD1 TRBJ1-4 TRBV6-4 14 NA CASSPGTGAEKLFF TGTGCCAGCAGTCCCGGGACAGGGGCCGAAAAACTGTTTTTT
TRBD1 TRBJ2-7 TRBV27 15 NA CASTETRDRGYEQYF TGTGCCAGCACCGAAACCCGGGACAGGGGTTACGAGCAGTACTTC
NA TRBJ1-1 TRBV10-3 14 once CAIRGNNMNTEAFF TGTGCCATCAGGGGCAACAACATGAACACTGAAGCTTTCTTT
TRBD1 TRBJ1-1 TRBV20-1 11 once CSAHRGTEAFF TGCAGTGCCCACAGGGGAACTGAAGCTTTCTTT
NA TRBJ1-1 TRBV6-5 15 NA CASSRRFSDTTEAFF TGTGCCAGCAGTAGACGATTTTCGGACACCACTGAAGCTTTCTTT
NA TRBJ1-5 TRBV7-2 15 NA CASSPRGGTNQPQHF TGTGCCAGCAGCCCAAGGGGGGGAACAAATCAGCCCCAGCATTTT
NA TRBJ1-4 TRBV6-5 15 NA CASSYDEATNEKLFF TGTGCCAGCAGTTACGACGAAGCGACTAATGAAAAACTGTTTTTT
NA TRBJ2-1 TRBV5-1 15 NA CASSVEGRRPDEQFF TGCGCCAGCAGCGTCGAGGGGAGGCGTCCGGATGAGCAGTTCTTC
NA TRBJ2-7 TRBV15 16 NA CATSRVLGAFDYEQYF TGTGCCACCAGCAGAGTGTTGGGGGCGTTTGACTACGAGCAGTACTTC
NA TRBJ1-1 TRBV9 14 NA CASSPQYRNTEAFF TGTGCCAGCAGCCCCCAGTACCGGAACACTGAAGCTTTCTTT
NA TRBJ2-7 TRBV27 14 once CASSTRGDSYEQYF TGTGCCAGCAGCACCAGGGGGGACTCCTACGAGCAGTACTTC
TRBD1 TRBJ2-4 TRBV30 12 NA CAWSQGVNIQYF TGTGCCTGGAGTCAGGGGGTAAACATTCAGTACTTC
NA TRBJ2-3 TRBV5-1 14 NA CASSFLAATDTQYF TGCGCCAGCAGCTTCTTAGCGGCCACAGATACGCAGTATTTT
NA TRBJ2-7 TRBV7-9 14 NA CASRRTGESYEQYF TGTGCCAGCAGGCGGACGGGGGAGTCCTACGAGCAGTACTTC
TRBD1 TRBJ1-5 TRBV7-2 14 NA CASSLKGQRKPQHF TGTGCCAGCAGCTTAAAGGGACAGCGGAAGCCCCAGCATTTT
NA TRBJ1-3 TRBV6-5 15 NA CASSYRGASGNTIYF TGTGCCAGCAGTTACAGGGGTGCCTCTGGAAACACCATATATTTT
NA TRBJ2-3 TRBV27 12 NA CASVGVADTQYF TGTGCCAGCGTCGGGGTGGCAGATACGCAGTATTTT
NA TRBJ1-2 TRBV7-2 13 NA CASSPWAEYGYTF TGTGCCAGCAGCCCGTGGGCAGAGTATGGCTACACCTTC